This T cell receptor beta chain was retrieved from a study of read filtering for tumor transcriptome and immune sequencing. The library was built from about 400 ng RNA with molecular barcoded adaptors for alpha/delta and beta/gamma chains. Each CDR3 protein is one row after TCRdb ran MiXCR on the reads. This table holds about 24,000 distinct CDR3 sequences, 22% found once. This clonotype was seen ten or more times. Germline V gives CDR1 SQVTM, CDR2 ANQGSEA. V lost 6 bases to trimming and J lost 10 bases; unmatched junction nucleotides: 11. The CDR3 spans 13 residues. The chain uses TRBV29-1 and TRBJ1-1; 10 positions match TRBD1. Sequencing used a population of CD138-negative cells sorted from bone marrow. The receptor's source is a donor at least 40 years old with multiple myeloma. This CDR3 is CSVSPGQGLRAFF. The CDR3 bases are TGCAGCGTATCTCCGGGACAGGGGTTGCGAGCTTTCTTT.